Listed below are T cell receptor beta chains from one sample, sequenced in a study of cytomegalovirus exposure and HLA in healthy donors. The table came from immunoSEQ multiplex PCR; TCRdb's copy has only in-frame clones and leaves some out. The sample carries 250,000 to 350,000 clones, 80% to 90% recorded once. Sequenced: PBMCs. Every receptor here comes from a man in his forties in good health and CMV-seropositive. The CDR3 runs from the conserved cysteine through the conserved F or W. Fields, in order: CDR3 protein, CDR3 DNA, J gene, D gene, V gene. A D gene is named only where the DNA matches it firmly.

cdr3_aa: CASSFGTDTDTQYF
cdr3_nt: TGTGCCAGCAGTTTCGGGACAGACACAGATACGCAGTATTTT
j_call: TRBJ2-3
d_call: TRBD1
v_call: TRBV27

cdr3_aa: CASSLSTTGTEQYF
cdr3_nt: TGTGCCAGCAGTTTATCTACAACAGGGACCGAGCAGTACTTC
j_call: TRBJ2-7
d_call: .
v_call: TRBV27

cdr3_aa: CASSPMRVDRALLQYGYTF
cdr3_nt: TGTGCCAGCAGCCCCATGAGGGTTGACAGGGCCTTATTACAGTATGGCTACACCTTC
j_call: TRBJ1-2
d_call: TRBD1
v_call: TRBV7-2

cdr3_aa: CASRGTGKGYEQYF
cdr3_nt: TGTGCCAGCAGAGGGACAGGGAAGGGCTACGAGCAGTACTTC
j_call: TRBJ2-7
d_call: TRBD1
v_call: TRBV6-1

cdr3_aa: CASSVVGLAGKKAETQYF
cdr3_nt: TGTGCCAGCAGCGTAGTGGGACTAGCGGGGAAAAAGGCGGAGACCCAGTACTTC
j_call: TRBJ2-5
d_call: TRBD2
v_call: TRBV9

cdr3_aa: CASSPLGQGTYEQYF
cdr3_nt: TGTGCCAGCTCACCACTGGGACAGGGGACCTACGAGCAGTACTTC
j_call: TRBJ2-7
d_call: TRBD1
v_call: TRBV18

cdr3_aa: CASSPSFGGRYEQYF
cdr3_nt: TGTGCCAGCTCACCATCCTTCGGCGGGAGGTACGAGCAGTACTTC
j_call: TRBJ2-7
d_call: TRBD2
v_call: TRBV18

cdr3_aa: CAMGTSGSNEQYF
cdr3_nt: TGTGCCATGGGGACTAGCGGGAGCAACGAGCAGTACTTC
j_call: TRBJ2-7
d_call: TRBD2
v_call: TRBV10-3

cdr3_aa: CATASDRGYGYTF
cdr3_nt: TGTGCCACCGCATCCGACAGGGGCTATGGCTACACCTTC
j_call: TRBJ1-2
d_call: TRBD1
v_call: TRBV28

cdr3_aa: CASSQDGSGRAGGSTGELFF
cdr3_nt: TGCGCCAGCAGCCAAGATGGTAGCGGGAGGGCCGGGGGGAGCACCGGGGAGCTGTTTTTT
j_call: TRBJ2-2
d_call: TRBD2
v_call: TRBV4-1